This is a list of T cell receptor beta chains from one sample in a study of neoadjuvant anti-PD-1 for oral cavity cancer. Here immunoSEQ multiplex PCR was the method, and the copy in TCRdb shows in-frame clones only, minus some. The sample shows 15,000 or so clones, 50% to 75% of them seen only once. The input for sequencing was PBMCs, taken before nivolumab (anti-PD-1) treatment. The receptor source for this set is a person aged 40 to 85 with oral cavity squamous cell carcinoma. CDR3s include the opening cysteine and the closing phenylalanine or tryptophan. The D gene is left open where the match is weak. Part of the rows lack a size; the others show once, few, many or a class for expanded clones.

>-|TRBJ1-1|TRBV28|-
CASSLTGGDTEAFF
TGTGCCAGCAGCCTTACAGGTGGGGACACTGAAGCTTTCTTT
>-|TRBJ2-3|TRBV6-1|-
CASSDRGDHTDTQYF
TGTGCCAGCAGTGATAGAGGGGACCACACAGATACGCAGTATTTT
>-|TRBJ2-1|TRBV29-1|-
CSEGSYNEQFF
TGCAGCGAGGGCAGTTACAATGAGCAGTTCTTC
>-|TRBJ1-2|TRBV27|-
CASSSGVLGYTF
TGTGCCAGCAGTTCGGGGGTTTTGGGCTACACCTTC
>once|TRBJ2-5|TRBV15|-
CATSLPGTGGETQYF
TGTGCCACCAGCTTACCGGGCACCGGAGGGGAGACCCAGTACTTC
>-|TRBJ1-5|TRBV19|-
CASSKRGGAGGNQPQHF
TGTGCCAGTAGTAAGAGGGGTGGGGCTGGCGGCAATCAGCCCCAGCATTTT
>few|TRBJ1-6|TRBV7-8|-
CASSLAANSPLHF
TGTGCCAGCAGCTTAGCAGCTAATTCACCCCTCCACTTT
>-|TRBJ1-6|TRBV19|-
CASGLSSYNSPLHF
TGTGCCAGCGGATTGAGCTCCTATAATTCACCCCTCCACTTT
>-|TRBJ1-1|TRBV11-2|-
CASRPKRGQGWTEAFF
TGTGCCAGCAGGCCCAAACGAGGGCAGGGATGGACTGAAGCTTTCTTT
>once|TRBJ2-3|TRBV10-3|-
CATSGGPLGTDTQYF
TGTGCCACTTCCGGGGGGCCTCTGGGCACAGATACGCAGTATTTT
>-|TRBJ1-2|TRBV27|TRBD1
CASSLGTGVFGYTF
TGTGCCAGCAGTTTAGGGACAGGGGTTTTCGGCTACACCTTC
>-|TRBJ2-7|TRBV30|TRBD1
CAWSLARTGNYEQYF
TGTGCCTGGAGCCTTGCCCGGACAGGGAATTACGAGCAGTACTTC
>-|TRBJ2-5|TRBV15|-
CATALGQETQYF
TGTGCCACTGCCCTTGGTCAAGAGACCCAGTACTTC
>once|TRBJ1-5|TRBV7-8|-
CASSLRGGNQPQHF
TGTGCCAGCAGCTTACGCGGGGGGAATCAGCCCCAGCATTTT
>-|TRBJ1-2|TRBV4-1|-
CASSQDQGARGYTF
TGCGCCAGCAGCCAAGATCAAGGGGCTAGAGGCTACACCTTC
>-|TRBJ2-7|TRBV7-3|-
CASSSTGIPHEQYF
TGTGCCAGCAGCTCAACAGGGATTCCCCACGAGCAGTACTTC
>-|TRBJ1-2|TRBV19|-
CASSIEWQGAGYTF
TGTGCCAGTAGTATAGAGTGGCAGGGAGCTGGCTACACCTTC
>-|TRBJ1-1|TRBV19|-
CASSIPPGIGTEAFF
TGTGCCAGTAGTATACCCCCAGGGATCGGCACTGAAGCTTTCTTT
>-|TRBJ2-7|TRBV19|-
CATRQAYEQYF
TGTGCCACCCGACAGGCCTACGAGCAGTACTTC
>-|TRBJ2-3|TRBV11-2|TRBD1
CASSYRTGEGGDTQYF
TGTGCCAGCAGCTACAGGACAGGGGAGGGGGGTGATACGCAGTATTTT
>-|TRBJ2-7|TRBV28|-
CASSLGGQPSSYEQYF
TGTGCCAGCAGTTTGGGGGGACAGCCGAGCTCCTACGAGCAGTACTTC
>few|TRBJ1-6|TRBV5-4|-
CASSLVGGAANSPLHF
TGTGCCAGCAGCTTGGTAGGGGGGGCTGCTAATTCACCCCTCCACTTT
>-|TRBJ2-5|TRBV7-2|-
CASSRDQGETQYF
TGTGCCAGCAGCCGGGACCAGGGGGAGACCCAGTACTTC
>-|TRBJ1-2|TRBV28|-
CASSARGPTNYGYTF
TGTGCCAGCAGCGCCCGGGGCCCGACTAACTATGGCTACACCTTC
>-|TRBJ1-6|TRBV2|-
CASSRGSYNSPLHF
TGTGCCAGCTCTCGGGGGTCCTATAATTCACCCCTCCACTTT
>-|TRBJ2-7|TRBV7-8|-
CASSLAQGANYEQYF
TGTGCCAGCAGCTTAGCCCAAGGGGCCAACTACGAGCAGTACTTC
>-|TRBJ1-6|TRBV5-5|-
CASGPQGASPLHF
TGTGCCAGCGGACCACAGGGAGCTTCACCCCTCCACTTT
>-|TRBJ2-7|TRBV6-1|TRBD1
CASSEDDTGGYEQYF
TGTGCCAGCAGTGAAGATGATACAGGGGGCTACGAGCAGTACTTC
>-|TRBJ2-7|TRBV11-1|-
CASSSRDLSSYEQYF
TGTGCCAGCAGCTCCCGGGACCTCAGCTCCTACGAGCAGTACTTC
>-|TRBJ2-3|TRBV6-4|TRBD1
CASSDGQGDTDTQYF
TGTGCCAGCAGTGACGGACAGGGTGATACAGATACGCAGTATTTT
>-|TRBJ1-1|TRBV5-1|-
CASSEGPNTEAFF
TGCGCCAGCAGCGAGGGGCCGAACACTGAAGCTTTCTTT
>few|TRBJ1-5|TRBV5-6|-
CASSLRQVRSNQPQHF
TGTGCCAGCAGCCTCCGACAGGTCAGGAGCAATCAGCCCCAGCATTTT
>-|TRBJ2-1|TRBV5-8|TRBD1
CASSPDRVNEQFF
TGTGCCAGCAGCCCGGACAGGGTCAATGAGCAGTTCTTC
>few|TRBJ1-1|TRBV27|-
CASSLRPPRDMITEAFF
TGTGCCAGCAGTTTAAGGCCCCCCCGGGACATGATTACCGAAGCTTTCTTT
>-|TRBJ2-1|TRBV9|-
CASGPGTLYNEQFF
TGTGCCAGCGGCCCCGGGACTCTTTACAATGAGCAGTTCTTC
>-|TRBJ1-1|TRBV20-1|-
CSAREATEAFF
TGCAGTGCTAGAGAAGCCACTGAAGCTTTCTTT
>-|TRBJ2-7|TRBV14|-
CASSQLSLEQYF
TGTGCCAGCAGCCAATTATCGCTCGAGCAGTACTTC
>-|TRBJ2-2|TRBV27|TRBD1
CASSLFGTGGTGELFF
TGTGCCAGCAGTTTATTCGGGACAGGGGGCACCGGGGAGCTGTTTTTT
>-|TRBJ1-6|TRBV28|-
CASSPGRRSPLHF
TGTGCCAGCAGTCCAGGGCGGCGGTCACCCCTCCACTTT
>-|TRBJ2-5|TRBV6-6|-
CASAGLTQYF
TGTGCCAGCGCCGGACTGACCCAGTACTTC
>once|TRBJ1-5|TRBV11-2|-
CASSLWGEPQHF
TGTGCCAGCAGCTTATGGGGGGAGCCCCAGCATTTT
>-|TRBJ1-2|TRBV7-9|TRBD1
CASSRDRGVYGYTF
TGTGCCAGCAGCCGGGACAGGGGGGTCTATGGCTACACCTTC
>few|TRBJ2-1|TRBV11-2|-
CASSLHRDRGPYNEQFF
TGTGCCAGCAGCCTCCACCGCGACCGGGGACCATACAATGAGCAGTTCTTC
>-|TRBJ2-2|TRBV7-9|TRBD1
CASSSIAGTGGMNTGELFF
TGTGCCAGCAGCTCCATCGCCGGGACAGGGGGAATGAACACCGGGGAGCTGTTTTTT
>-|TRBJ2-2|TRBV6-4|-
CASRQSNTGELFF
TGTGCCAGCAGACAATCGAACACCGGGGAGCTGTTTTTT
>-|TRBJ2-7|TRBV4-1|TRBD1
CASSPPSGTGSSYEQYF
TGCGCCAGCAGCCCACCCTCCGGGACAGGGAGCTCCTACGAGCAGTACTTC
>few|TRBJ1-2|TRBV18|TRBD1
CASSPIRDRRDGYTF
TGTGCCAGCTCACCCATTCGGGACAGGAGGGATGGCTACACCTTC
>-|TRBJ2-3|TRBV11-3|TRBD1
CASSPGQGFTDTQYF
TGTGCCAGCAGCCCGGGACAGGGATTCACAGATACGCAGTATTTT
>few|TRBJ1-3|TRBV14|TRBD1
CASSFYRDRLNTIYF
TGTGCCAGCAGCTTTTACCGGGACAGACTAAACACCATATATTTT
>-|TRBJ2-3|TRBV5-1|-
CASSLALGLADTQYF
TGCGCCAGCAGCTTGGCCTTGGGGCTCGCAGATACGCAGTATTTT
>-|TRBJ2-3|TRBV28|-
CASLQGGEATQYF
TGTGCCAGCCTCCAAGGGGGGGAAGCTACGCAGTATTTT